One sample yielded the 17 T cell receptor beta chains listed below, sequenced in a study of beta chain features in type 1 diabetes. The sequenced template was cDNA made from the entire isolated RNA. TCRdb's copy holds only in-frame clones and misses some; the assay was immunoSEQ multiplex PCR. The table has fewer than 650,000 clones, around 15% seen once; the top ten hold approximately 0.099%. The sample taken for sequencing was naive CD4+ T cells from blood. The receptors here all came from a man younger than 30 in good health.

The CDR3 DNA reads as TGTGCCAGCAGCCAAGAGACGAGGGTGGATCTCTATGGCTACACCTTC. Residues: CASSQETRVDLYGYTF. This chain links TRBV14 with TRBJ1-2, with D unresolved. V lost 0 bases to trimming and J lost 4 bases, with 15 bases between them. The CDR3 is made up of 16 amino acids. The germline gives CDR1 SGHDN, CDR2 FVKESK.

This clone was recorded a few times. The gene calls are TRBV6-5 and TRBJ2-7, with unresolved D. The V and J ends lost 8 bases and 2 bases respectively, with 19 bases between them. Germline values: CDR1 MNHEY, CDR2 SVGAGI. The CDR3 covers 15 residues. DNA for the CDR3: TGTGCCAGCGGAAAGGAAGGGAAGGCACCCTACGAGCAGTACTTC. Encoded protein: CASGKEGKAPYEQYF.

The chain links TRBV18 to TRBJ2-6; D possibly corresponds to TRBD2 (5 bases). The germline CDR1 and CDR2 sequences are KGHSH and LQKENI. The CDR3 sequence is 15 residues long. Trimming took 8 bases from V and 0 from J, leaving 11 bases between them. CDR3 protein: CASTEGHSGANVLTF. In DNA, the CDR3 is TGTGCCAGCACCGAGGGTCACTCTGGGGCCAACGTCCTGACTTTC.

This clone appeared a few times. The V and J genes are TRBV28 and TRBJ1-4, with TRBD1 as a possible D gene (6 bases). V was shortened by 4 bases and J by 10 bases, with 19 bases between the two germline ends. The CDR3 is 15 residues long. The germline gives CDR1 MDHEN, CDR2 SYDVKM. This chain's CDR3 is CASSSPGALVGKLFF. The CDR3 DNA reads TGTGCCAGCAGTTCCCCAGGGGCGTTGGTGGGAAAACTGTTTTTT.

CDR3 amino acids: CASSWNQGETYEQYF. Written as DNA, the CDR3 is TGTGCCAGCAGCTGGAACCAGGGGGAAACCTACGAGCAGTACTTC. The V and J genes are TRBV7-9 and TRBJ2-7, with 7 bases aligning to TRBD1. Germline CDR1 is SEHNR and CDR2 is FQNEAQ (reference sequence). With 4 bases clipped from V and 2 bases from J, the junction kept 8 bases outside the gene matches. The length of the CDR3 is 15 residues.

The sample holds a few counts of this clone. The chain links TRBV5-1 to TRBJ2-7; 11 bases are a match to TRBD1. Germline CDR1 is SGHRS and CDR2 is YFSETQ. Unmatched junction bases numbered 2, after V lost 6 bases and J lost 0 bases. The CDR3 has 14 amino acids. The CDR3 spells CASNGQGASYEQYF. The DNA for the CDR3 is TGCGCCAGCAACGGACAGGGGGCCTCCTACGAGCAGTACTTC.

V and J are TRBV11-1 and TRBJ2-5, with D perhaps TRBD1 or TRBD2 (5 bases each). The germline V gene encodes CDR1 SGHAT and CDR2 FQDESV (reference sequence). V was pared by 0 bases and J by 2 bases, with 10 bases between. The CDR3 has 15 amino acids. DNA for the CDR3: TGTGCCAGCAGCTTAGCGAGGGGAACACAAGAGACCCAGTACTTC. Amino acids: CASSLARGTQETQYF. Drawing the rest from reference TRBV11-1 and TRBJ2-5, the complete variable domain is EAEVAQSPRYKITEKSQAVAFWCDPISGHATLYWYRQILGQGPELLVQFQDESVVDDSQLPKDRFSAERLKGVDSTLKIQPAELGDSAMYLCASSLARGTQETQYFGPGTRLLVL.

The chain employs TRBV9 and TRBJ1-2, with 7 nucleotides matching TRBD1. The V segment lost 3 bases and the J segment 3 bases; nucleotides outside the gene matches: 8. The CDR3 is 15 residues long. Germline V gene data show CDR1 as SGDLS and CDR2 as YYNGEE. The CDR3 nucleotides read TGTGCCAGCAGCGGGACAGTAACAGGGGACTATGGCTACACCTTC. Translated, it gives CASSGTVTGDYGYTF.

A few counts support this clone. This rearrangement joins TRBV11-3 to TRBJ2-7, with 8 bases aligning to TRBD1. The germline CDR1 and CDR2 sequences are SGHNT and YENEEA. The CDR3 covers 13 residues. Trimming cost V 5 bases and J 5 bases; bases outside gene matches: 5. DNA of the CDR3: TGTGCCAGCAGCGCGGGACAGGTCGACGAGCAGTACTTC. Protein product: CASSAGQVDEQYF. The full variable domain, its missing parts supplied by reference TRBV11-3 and TRBJ2-7, is EAGVVQSPRYKIIEKKQPVAFWCNPISGHNTLYWYLQNLGQGPELLIRYENEEAVDDSQLPKDRFSAERLKGVDSTLKIQPAELGDSAVYLCASSAGQVDEQYFGPGTRLTVT.

This clone was counted only a few times. V usage is TRBV30 and J usage is TRBJ1-2; 8 nucleotides line up with TRBD1. The CDR3 loop spans 13 amino acids. From germline, CDR1 is GTSNPN and CDR2 SVGIG (reference sequence). J lost 4 bases, V lost 5 bases, and 6 bases had no gene match. The CDR3 sequence is CAWGGQGTYGYTF. The CDR3 nucleotides are TGTGCCTGGGGCGGACAGGGTACCTATGGCTACACCTTC.

In this sample, this clone turned up a few times. The chain couples TRBV21-1 to TRBJ1-1. TRBV21-1 is shown as a pseudogene. CDR3 length equals 15 residues. CDR3 region: CASSKVHPPNTEAFF. DNA of the CDR3: TGTGCCAGCAGCAAAGTTCATCCTCCGAACACTGAAGCTTTCTTT.

The rearrangement uses TRBV4-1 and TRBJ2-2; unclear D gene. The CDR3 is 15 residues long. Germline lookup yields CDR1 MGHRA and CDR2 YSYEKL. V lost 0 bases and J 0 bases, leaving 5 bases between the germline ends. The CDR3 sequence is CASSQDQTNTGELFF. CDR3 nucleotides: TGCGCCAGCAGCCAAGATCAGACGAACACCGGGGAGCTGTTTTTT.

This chain uses TRBV4-1 with TRBJ1-2; tentative D call: TRBD1 (6 bases). The germline V gene encodes CDR1 MGHRA and CDR2 YSYEKL. Trimming stripped 0 bases from V and 8 bases from J, with 10 bases between. The CDR3 totals 13 residues. CDR3 protein: CASSQEGAGGYTF. CDR3 sequence (DNA): TGCGCCAGCAGCCAAGAGGGGGCGGGCGGCTACACCTTC.

The table lists this clone with a few counts. This chain connects TRBV28 to TRBJ2-3; 16 bases are a match to TRBD2. V lost 8 bases to trimming and J lost 5 bases; unmatched junction nucleotides: 4. The CDR3 consists of 15 residues. Looked up from germline, CDR1 is MDHEN and CDR2 is SYDVKM. This CDR3 is CASQGLAGGEDTQYF. As DNA, the CDR3 is TGTGCCAGCCAGGGACTAGCGGGAGGGGAAGATACGCAGTATTTT.

The chain uses TRBV19 and TRBJ2-7, with D possibly matching TRBD1 (6 bases). Trimming removed 8 bases at V and 2 bases at J, with 10 bases between. This CDR3 is 12 amino acids long. Germline CDR1 LNHDA, CDR2 SQIVND (reference sequence). The chain's CDR3 is CASPQGTYEQYF. In DNA form, the CDR3 reads TGTGCCAGTCCCCAGGGGACCTACGAGCAGTACTTC.

There are a few counts of this clone. The rearrangement links TRBV7-2 to TRBJ2-1, with D possibly TRBD2 on 6 matching bases. V was clipped by 1 base and J by 9 bases, with 10 bases between them. Per the germline V gene, CDR1 is SGHTA and CDR2 is FQGNSA. The CDR3 consists of 13 residues. CDR3 region: CASSLETSFEQFF. For the CDR3, the DNA is TGTGCCAGCAGCTTAGAGACTAGTTTTGAGCAGTTCTTC.

The rearrangement joins TRBV19 to TRBJ2-7, with TRBD1 matching over 10 bases. The CDR3 has 15 residues. The germline V gene encodes CDR1 LNHDA and CDR2 SQIVND (reference sequence). J lost 2 bases, V lost 4 bases, and 5 bases had no gene match. The CDR3 nucleotides read TGTGCCAGTAGTAAACAGGACAGGGGGACCTACGAGCAGTACTTC. This sequence encodes CASSKQDRGTYEQYF. Full variable domain (rest looked up from reference TRBV19 and TRBJ2-7): DGGITQSPKYLFRKEGQNVTLSCEQNLNHDAMYWYRQDPGQGLRLIYYSQIVNDFQKGDIAEGYSVSREKKESFPLTVTSAQKNPTAFYLCASSKQDRGTYEQYFGPGTRLTVT.